The rows below give T cell receptor beta chains drawn from one sample of a study of T cell repertoires in cytomegalovirus infection. TCRdb passed the reads through MiXCR, listing each CDR3 protein once. The sample has approximately 170,000 distinct CDR3 sequences, more than 15% seen once. Sequenced sample: CD8+ T cells from PBMCs. Receptor source: a human donor in good health (CMV status not recorded). Some clones in this sample may be carry-over from other donors' samples. The CDR3 runs from the conserved cysteine through the conserved F or W. The D gene is left open where the match is weak. Clone sizes are given selectively: once, few, many, or a class where the clone is expanded.

D gene,J gene,clone size,V gene,CDR3 DNA,CDR3 protein
-,TRBJ2-1,few,TRBV11-2,TGTGCCAGCAGCTCGGAGGACAGTTTCCACTCCTACAATGAGCAGTTCTTC,CASSSEDSFHSYNEQFF
-,TRBJ2-7,few,TRBV15,TGTGCCACCAGCAGAGACAGGCTGTCCTACGAGCAGTACTTC,CATSRDRLSYEQYF
-,TRBJ1-3,-,TRBV9,TGTGCCAGCAGCGATTCGCGATTTGGAAACACCATATATTTT,CASSDSRFGNTIYF
-,TRBJ2-2,few,TRBV6-2/TRBV6-3,TGTGCCAGCCGCCTGAGTCTGCAGATAGCCACCGGGGAGCTGTTTTTT,CASRLSLQIATGELFF
TRBD1,TRBJ1-5,-,TRBV5-6,TGTGCCAGCAGCTCTACAGGGGGACGGTATAGCAATCAGCCCCAGCATTTT,CASSSTGGRYSNQPQHF
-,TRBJ1-1,-,TRBV14,TGTGCCAGCAGTCCTGGTGGCCTCCGAGCTTTCTTT,CASSPGGLRAFF
-,TRBJ1-2,-,TRBV6-2/TRBV6-3,TGTGCCAGCAGTGAACTGAACCCGCAGGGTAATGGCTACACCTTC,CASSELNPQGNGYTF
TRBD1,TRBJ2-1,once,TRBV20-1,TGCAGTGCTAGGGAACCGGGACAGGGGGCTAGGGAGCAGTTCTTC,CSAREPGQGAREQFF
-,TRBJ1-2,few,TRBV7-2,TGTGCCAGCAGCTTGGAGCGGAACTATGGCTACACCTTC,CASSLERNYGYTF
-,TRBJ1-2,-,TRBV19,TGTGCCAGTACCCTAGGACAGCATGGCAGCTATGGCTACACCTTC,CASTLGQHGSYGYTF
-,TRBJ2-7,-,TRBV20-1,TGCAGTGCTAGAGATCCTGTGGTACAGACCTCCTACGAGCAGTACTTC,CSARDPVVQTSYEQYF
-,TRBJ2-5,-,TRBV7-9,TGTGCCAGCAGCCATACAGGGAGCCGAGAGACCCAGTACTTC,CASSHTGSRETQYF
TRBD1,TRBJ2-7,many,TRBV7-8,TGTGCCAGCAGCCCAGGGGGCTCCTACGAGCAGTACTTC,CASSPGGSYEQYF
-,TRBJ2-2,few,TRBV7-2,TGTGCCAGCAGCGAAAAAGCGAACACCGGGGAGCTGTTTTTT,CASSEKANTGELFF
-,TRBJ1-2,few,TRBV7-2,TGTGCCAGCAGCTTACCTAGCAGGGCCGATGGCTACACCTTC,CASSLPSRADGYTF
-,TRBJ1-5,-,TRBV4-1,TGCGCCAGCAGCCTTGAGGGGTACAATCAGCCCCAGCATTTT,CASSLEGYNQPQHF
-,TRBJ2-1,-,TRBV14,TGTGCCAGCAGCCAAGGATTCGGGAACTACAATGAGCAGTTCTTC,CASSQGFGNYNEQFF
TRBD2,TRBJ2-3,few,TRBV6-1,TGTGCCAGCAGTGAGACTAGCGGGGGCACAGATACGCAGTATTTT,CASSETSGGTDTQYF
TRBD1,TRBJ2-7,-,TRBV20-1,TGCAGTGCTAGAGGAATCGGGACAGGGATGTACGAGCAGTACTTC,CSARGIGTGMYEQYF
-,TRBJ1-4,-,TRBV12-3/TRBV12-4,TGTGCCAGCAGTTCACTCGGGACAACTAATGAAAAACTGTTTTTT,CASSSLGTTNEKLFF
TRBD2,TRBJ2-1,-,TRBV7-2,TGTGCCAGCAGCAGTAGACTAGCGGGAAACAATGAGCAGTTCTTC,CASSSRLAGNNEQFF
-,TRBJ2-1,few,TRBV11-2,TGTGCCAGCACTGAGCTGTGGAATGAGCAGTTCTTC,CASTELWNEQFF
TRBD2,TRBJ2-1,-,TRBV28,TGTGCCAGCAGTTTTCGACTAGCGGGAGGACACAATGAGCAGTTCTTC,CASSFRLAGGHNEQFF